The TCR beta chain under discussion was sequenced for a study of cytomegalovirus exposure and HLA in healthy donors (dated by TCRdb to 2017 to 2019). Regarding the research as a whole: In an earlier analysis of several hundred of the donors, 276 Gb of sequence data and some 120 million unique TCR beta sequences from 150 million to 200 million T cells were reported. Rather than drawing on any new phenotypic data, the later analysis identified candidate immune exposures from TCR beta sequences and the way those sequences occurred across donors. Donor age, sex, ethnicity and CMV serostatus were compiled alongside the repertoire data. In an earlier analysis of a few hundred of the donors, high-throughput TCR beta sequencing was used to judge whether each TCR beta V gene segment behaved as functional or pseudogenic. Using immunosequencing, the study profiled T cell repertoires from 666 subjects and related those repertoires to cytomegalovirus serostatus. Along with the approximately 620-subject first cohort, a separate validation cohort of about 110 different subjects was used. Of the 398 genotyped donors, roughly 76% were placed in the genetic ancestry cluster associated with self-reported Caucasian donors. Roughly 300 gigabases of sequencing data and approximately 84 million unique TCR sequences were included in an early release covering roughly 700 HLA-typed donors. Across roughly 420 genotyped donors of the cohort, an average of about 240,000 unique TCR beta nucleotide sequences per donor were sequenced, and roughly 20% of those sequences were non-productive. The study combined high-throughput TCR immunosequencing, statistical association of individual TCRs with disease status, and machine learning to predict cytomegalovirus infection status. The study aimed to test whether signatures of past pathogen exposure could be identified by cataloging public T cell receptors. HLA typing included class I and class II loci at four-digit resolution. A later analysis re-examined previously published TCR beta repertoires from over 500 donors and added high-resolution HLA genotyping to investigate patterns of TCR occurrence. In a later genetic analysis, genome-wide SNP genotypes for about 65% of the roughly 670 donors were used, and that subset was treated as a discovery cohort. Typing coverage varied by locus: roughly 629-640 donors for A, B, C, DRB1 and DQB1; approximately 500 for DQA1; approximately 570 for DPA1; fewer than 480 for DPB1. All discovery cohort repertoires had been generated on a single sequencing platform. Five DR-DQ haplotypes were treated as single units for association and clustering because of strong linkage in the cohort.

Worth noting for this clone: Its recognized antigen is unknown. No per-base quality is available; no much larger clone lies one base away.

The library came from the immunoSEQ multiplex PCR assay. A mixture of 60 forward primers for TCR Vbeta segments and 13 reverse primers for TCR Jbeta segments was used in the multiplex PCR. A multiplex PCR assay on genomic DNA amplified the CDR3 region of rearranged TCR beta genes. The Illumina HiSeq System was used to sequence the amplified TCR beta libraries as 87-base-pair reads. As for the original processing: A later analysis counted about 76 million unique TCR beta chains across the 550 to 750 repertoires, and around 9.9 million of these chains were shared by at least two donors. Raw reads were error-corrected and collapsed into unique sequences by a nearest-neighbor algorithm in which closely related sequences were merged to remove PCR and sequencing errors. To assign V, D and J gene segments, CDR3 sequences were aligned to IMGT reference sequences. For a sequence to be retained, a match of at least six nucleotides to both a V gene segment and a J gene segment was required. A rearrangement was called productive if the CDR3 had no stop codons and remained in frame with V and J, and every other rearrangement was called non-productive. CDR3 was defined by IMGT convention, running from the second conserved V-encoded cysteine to the conserved J-encoded phenylalanine. The earlier analysis of more than 450 of the donors excluded sequences that lacked an unambiguous match to a single V gene segment. An earlier analysis of a few hundred of the donors classified V segments as functional when productive rearrangements were above 56.7% and as segregating when the standard deviation between donors was above 5%. A statistical classification framework was developed to diagnose cytomegalovirus status using the catalog of TCR beta chain sequences. In a later analysis, V and J genes were assigned by comparing TCR nucleotide sequences against IMGT/GENE-DB human TR gene sequences. In a later analysis, CDR3 sequences and most-parsimonious VDJ recombination scenarios were assigned using the TCRdist pipeline. In a later analysis, each TCR beta chain was defined by its CDR3 amino acid sequence together with its V-gene family, and reads lacking a unique V-gene family were excluded. In a later analysis, around 600 highly shared, low-generation-probability nucleotide sequences were removed to address suspected cross-contamination and a sequencing artifact. In a later analysis, a clonal expansion index was calculated for each public chain from normalized within-repertoire ranks of inferred template counts. In a later analysis, generation probabilities were computed using a VDJ recombination model fitted to out-of-frame rearrangements, and the results were checked against IGoR. Hypergeometric tests were used in a later analysis to score TCR-TCR, TCR-HLA and TCR-CMV co-occurrence, with a repertoire-size bias correction applied to the TCR pairs. To estimate false discovery rates, a later analysis permuted the HLA or CMV assignments 20 times. A later analysis grouped co-occurring TCRs with DBSCAN, adding TCRdist sequence similarity when clustering within HLA-allele-positive subsets. Repertoires with fewer than 30,000 or more than 120,000 public chains were left out of co-occurrence clustering, as were a few repertoires with anomalous nucleotide sharing. The source is immuneACCESS, and TCRdb retained only in-frame sequences with V and J called. Part of the clones is not carried over; for the studies checked, unresolved V genes explain less than half of this, and the remainder is unexplained. The D gene and trimming were derived from the DNA, and the V and J assignments and clone size from that table. The sample profile shows 100,000 to 140,000 clones; approximately 76% of them were found once. About 2% of the sample belongs to the ten largest clones.

The full study reports these points: Most TCR sequences were seen in very few donors, while some public TCRs were found in many individuals. A further reported finding was that TCR beta sequences accurately predicted the HLA-A and HLA-B alleles for most subjects in the first cohort. Specific HLA alleles were associated with roughly 16,000 TCR beta sequences at a false discovery rate of 0.05 in a later analysis. Strong co-occurrence of HLA alleles, especially DR and DQ, made assigning TCR associations to individual alleles difficult. An earlier analysis of 450 to 750 of the donors showed that most TCR beta V segments appeared in productive rearrangements either about 87% or about 30% of the time, which broadly matched IMGT annotations. A total of fewer than 200 TCR beta chains were listed by the study as associated with cytomegalovirus. HLA typing was unavailable for some donors at each locus, so association tests used only the typed subset. A later genetic analysis associated a missense DCLRE1C variant with V-gene and J-gene trimming of TCR beta chains, and an independent cohort replicated the association. CMV serostatus was the only immune exposure information available for the cohort. According to the authors, the approach could potentially be generalized to other disease states and immunological phenotypes. In a later analysis, HLA-associated TCR beta chains showed more clonal expansion and lower generation probabilities than non-associated chains that were equally common. Linkage disequilibrium might explain the correlated functional status among segregating V segments, but an unknown experimental factor could not be ruled out. A later genetic analysis reported fewer N-insertions in productive TCRs among donors in an Asian-associated ancestry cluster than the 666-donor mean. According to a later analysis, most CMV-associated TCR beta chains appeared to be HLA-restricted, and the HLA associations seemed to be driven largely by CMV exposure. A cluster of highly shared sequence variants was judged likely to represent a technical artifact of the sequencing pipeline. Over 15 rarely observed V segments, including chromosome 9 orphons, were excluded from the earlier analysis of approximately 600 of the donors because counts were too low. Only TCR beta chains were sequenced in this cohort, and the absence of alpha or paired-chain data limited detectable features. The classifier was reported to diagnose cytomegalovirus status with high specificity and sensitivity in both the original and validation cohorts. A later analysis reported that several top co-occurrence clusters appeared linked to parvovirus B19, influenza, CMV and Epstein-Barr virus. In vitro tests confirmed that a few of the cytomegalovirus-associated TCR beta chains recognize cytomegalovirus antigens. Sequencing depth was assumed to be roughly uniform across donors in the presence/absence analyses, though that assumption may not hold. According to a later analysis, TCR association rates differed among HLA loci, with DRB1 alleles showing the most associated TCRs and HLA-C alleles showing the fewest.

In total, fewer than 750 healthy bone marrow donors made up the cohort. At the time of sampling, all cohort members were nominally healthy, though unrecorded immune exposures were likely present. The donor was CMV seronegative and belonged to the group of roughly 330 seronegative cohort members. Each donor provided a peripheral blood sample, and peripheral blood mononuclear cells were used for TCR beta sequencing. The Qiagen DNeasy Blood Extraction Kit was used to extract genomic DNA from the blood cell samples. The origin of this receptor is a man aged 18 to 35 in good health and CMV-seronegative. Sequencing used PBMCs.

The CDR3 is CASSYRPNLGDTQYF. The DNA sequence is as follows: TGTGCCAGCAGCTACAGACCTAACCTGGGAGATACGCAGTATTTT. The chain joins TRBV14 to TRBJ2-3, with no D gene named confidently. The V end loses 5 bases and the J end loses 5 bases, and a stretch of 17 bases separates them. Including cysteine and phenylalanine, the CDR3 has 15 amino acids. The kept DNA is CDR3 alone, 45 bases in frame from the first base. In the germline V gene, CDR1 corresponds to SGHDN and CDR2 to FVKESK.